The entry that follows covers one T cell receptor (beta chain) sequence. Its specificity is not known. The CDR3 has 17 residues. Trimming left V 0 bases short and J 4 bases short, with 16 bases between. In germline, CDR1 is LGHNA, CDR2 YSLEER. This record belongs to a study of identical twins. Whole-study results and caveats: Twins' surplus sharing was weaker for beta out-of-frame sequences. An excess of low generation probability was shown by twin-shared out-of-frame alpha sequences.

A template switching step contributed a universal primer site, while unique molecular identifiers were present in the cDNA. From the 5' RACE reads, TCRdb called clonotypes with MiXCR, one entry per CDR3 protein. The sample holds 700,000 or so distinct CDR3 sequences, around 8.3% seen once. These same records also appear under a second study, on yellow fever vaccine responses in identical twins.

This TCR was recovered from a woman between 18 and 30 years old in good health. Sequencing was carried out using PBMCs. This sequence joins TRBV4-3 and TRBJ1-3; D is unresolved. CDR3 sequence: CASSQDSVVDGGNTIYF. In nucleotides, the CDR3 is TGCGCCAGCAGCCAAGATAGTGTGGTGGACGGCGGAAACACCATATATTTT.